A selection of T cell receptor beta chains follows, all from one sample in a study of blood T cell repertoires in COVID-19. Using immunoSEQ multiplex PCR, the repertoire was profiled, and TCRdb retains in-frame clones only, with some absent. The sample lists roughly 280,000 clones; around 90% were seen once. The specimen was peripheral blood. Source of these receptors: a woman in her forties or fifties who had recovered from COVID-19. CDR3s include the opening cysteine and the closing phenylalanine or tryptophan. A D gene is named only where the DNA matches it firmly. Size is stated for part of the rows, as once, few or many counts, or as a class when the clone is expanded.

>TRBV18|.|.|TRBJ1-5
CASSPGRAQPQHF
TGTGCCAGCTCACCTGGCAGGGCTCAGCCCCAGCATTTT
>TRBV19|TRBD1|few|TRBJ2-7
CASSTGQGSVEQYF
TGTGCCAGTAGTACGGGACAGGGTTCGGTCGAGCAGTACTTC
>TRBV11-3|.|.|TRBJ2-7
CASSFRGGVYEQYF
TGTGCCAGCAGCTTCCGAGGGGGGGTCTACGAGCAGTACTTC
>TRBV24-1|.|.|TRBJ2-7
CATSEGSEQYF
TGTGCCACCAGTGAGGGCTCCGAGCAGTACTTC
>TRBV5-1|TRBD2|.|TRBJ2-1
CASSLRAGEGNEQFF
TGCGCCAGCAGCTTGAGAGCGGGGGAGGGCAATGAGCAGTTCTTC
>TRBV5-1|TRBD1|.|TRBJ2-7
CASSPPGQGSYEQYF
TGCGCCAGCAGCCCCCCGGGACAGGGCTCCTACGAGCAGTACTTC
>TRBV6-1|.|.|TRBJ2-1
CASSEGVPGYNEQFF
TGTGCCAGCAGTGAAGGGGTGCCGGGATACAATGAGCAGTTCTTC
>TRBV9|.|few|TRBJ1-6
CASTGENSPLHF
TGTGCCAGCACGGGGGAAAATTCACCCCTCCACTTT
>TRBV29-1|.|.|TRBJ1-2
CSVGNPVVYGYTF
TGCAGCGTTGGAAACCCAGTTGTTTATGGCTACACCTTC
>TRBV28|.|.|TRBJ2-7
CASGEAYEQYF
TGTGCCAGCGGCGAGGCCTACGAGCAGTACTTC
>TRBV5-1|TRBD2|.|TRBJ2-7
CASSQVAGVGTYEQYF
TGCGCCAGCAGCCAAGTAGCGGGAGTAGGAACCTACGAGCAGTACTTC
>TRBV7-2|.|.|TRBJ2-7
CASSLRTWLGRDKTYEQYF
TGTGCCAGCAGCTTAAGAACGTGGTTGGGGCGGGATAAGACCTACGAGCAGTACTTC
>TRBV30|.|.|TRBJ1-3
CAWSAGSGNTIYF
TGTGCCTGGAGTGCCGGCTCTGGAAACACCATATATTTT
>TRBV28|.|.|TRBJ2-1
CASSSAYNEQFF
TGTGCCAGCAGTTCAGCCTACAATGAGCAGTTCTTC
>TRBV4-3|.|.|TRBJ1-6
CASSPQGPSSYNSPLHF
TGCGCCAGCAGCCCGCAGGGGCCGAGCTCCTATAATTCACCCCTCCACTTT
>TRBV6-2/TRBV6-3|.|.|TRBJ2-6
CASSYWARRSGANVLTF
TGTGCCAGCAGTTACTGGGCGAGACGCTCTGGGGCCAACGTCCTGACTTTC
>TRBV7-2|TRBD1|.|TRBJ2-7
CASSLTSRGSDEQYF
TGTGCCAGCAGCCTAACCAGCAGGGGGTCGGATGAGCAGTACTTC
>TRBV28|TRBD2|.|TRBJ2-3
CASYSPLAGGPDTQYF
TGTGCCAGCTACTCCCCACTAGCGGGAGGGCCGGATACGCAGTATTTT
>TRBV7-8|TRBD1|.|TRBJ1-4
CASSSGQDEKLFF
TGTGCCAGCAGCTCGGGACAGGATGAAAAACTGTTTTTT
>TRBV6-2/TRBV6-3|.|once|TRBJ1-2
CASSYPIRGSINYGYTF
TGTGCCAGCAGTTACCCCATCCGGGGGAGTATTAACTATGGCTACACCTTC
>TRBV9|.|.|TRBJ1-1
CASSVGALTNTEAFF
TGTGCCAGCAGCGTAGGGGCCCTTACGAACACTGAAGCTTTCTTT
>TRBV21-1|.|.|TRBJ1-3
CASSEGRGTGNTIYF
TGTGCCAGCAGCGAAGGTAGGGGCACTGGAAACACCATATATTTT
>TRBV11-2|TRBD1|.|TRBJ2-7
CASSLGPQGIHEQYF
TGTGCCAGCAGCTTAGGGCCACAGGGGATCCACGAGCAGTACTTC
>TRBV29-1|.|.|TRBJ1-4
CSVSVQGREKLFF
TGCAGCGTCTCCGTCCAAGGGAGGGAAAAACTGTTTTTT
>TRBV7-2|.|.|TRBJ1-2
CASSLRLHPAYGYTF
TGTGCCAGCAGCTTAAGACTCCACCCAGCCTATGGCTACACCTTC
>TRBV24-1|TRBD1|.|TRBJ2-1
CATRPGQGAQNEQFF
TGTGCCACCAGACCGGGACAGGGGGCGCAAAATGAGCAGTTCTTC
>TRBV10-3|.|.|TRBJ2-7
CAITRDPIGGEQYF
TGTGCCATCACCAGGGACCCGATAGGGGGTGAGCAGTACTTC
>TRBV23-1|TRBD1|once|TRBJ1-2
CASSKIGQEPANYGYTF
TGCGCCAGCAGCAAGATCGGACAGGAACCAGCTAACTATGGCTACACCTTC
>TRBV5-1|TRBD1|once|TRBJ1-2
CASRQTRGEGYTF
TGCGCCAGCAGACAGACCAGGGGGGAAGGCTACACCTTC
>TRBV3-1/TRBV3-2|.|.|TRBJ2-3
CASSQPQEPSTDTQYF
TGTGCCAGCAGCCAACCACAGGAGCCTAGCACAGATACGCAGTATTTT
>TRBV5-1|.|.|TRBJ1-6
CASSPNSAGNSPLHF
TGCGCCAGCAGCCCAAACTCCGCGGGCAATTCACCCCTCCACTTT
>TRBV18|.|.|TRBJ1-5
CASSNTRRPGQPQHF
TGTGCCAGCTCAAACACCAGGCGCCCCGGTCAGCCCCAGCATTTT
>TRBV9|.|.|TRBJ1-5
CASSPAGSVNQPQHF
TGTGCCAGCAGCCCCGCGGGTAGTGTCAATCAGCCCCAGCATTTT
>TRBV3-1/TRBV3-2|TRBD1|.|TRBJ1-1
CASSTNGQGPEAFF
TGTGCCAGCAGTACCAACGGACAGGGTCCTGAAGCTTTCTTT
>TRBV13|TRBD1|.|TRBJ2-7
CASRYSGTGVEQYF
TGTGCCAGCAGGTATTCCGGGACAGGGGTCGAGCAGTACTTC
>TRBV6-5|TRBD2|.|TRBJ2-5
CASRLAGAETQYF
TGTGCCAGCAGACTAGCGGGGGCGGAAACCCAGTACTTC
>TRBV10-3|TRBD1|.|TRBJ2-5
CAISEGQGETQYF
TGTGCCATCAGTGAAGGACAGGGAGAGACCCAGTACTTC
>TRBV5-1|.|.|TRBJ2-3
CASSLRDGSTDTQYF
TGCGCCAGCAGCTTGCGAGACGGGAGCACAGATACGCAGTATTTT
>TRBV29-1|TRBD2|.|TRBJ2-1
CSVVETSRPYNEQFF
TGCAGCGTTGTCGAGACTAGCAGGCCCTACAATGAGCAGTTCTTC
>TRBV4-2|.|few|TRBJ1-2
CASSLLVQGISNYGYTF
TGTGCCAGCAGCCTTTTGGTACAGGGTATTTCTAACTATGGCTACACCTTC
>TRBV6-5|TRBD2|few|TRBJ2-2
CATGRDGELFF
TGTGCCACCGGGAGGGACGGGGAGCTGTTTTTT
>TRBV28|.|.|TRBJ2-7
CASSLRVYEQYF
TGTGCCAGCAGTTTGAGGGTTTACGAGCAGTACTTC
>TRBV28|TRBD2|.|TRBJ2-1
CASTFSGRARGEQFF
TGTGCCAGCACCTTTAGCGGGAGGGCCAGGGGAGAGCAGTTCTTC
>TRBV6-1|TRBD1|.|TRBJ2-7
CASSDGTGRISSYEQYF
TGTGCCAGCAGTGATGGGACAGGAAGGATCAGCTCCTACGAGCAGTACTTC
>TRBV7-9|.|.|TRBJ1-1
CASSLQGSEAFF
TGTGCCAGCAGCCTACAGGGTTCTGAAGCTTTCTTT
>TRBV5-1|.|few|TRBJ1-2
CASSLGGPGGGGYTF
TGCGCCAGCAGCTTGGGAGGCCCCGGGGGTGGTGGCTACACCTTC
>TRBV29-1|.|once|TRBJ1-1
CSVEMTSTEAFF
TGCAGCGTCGAGATGACAAGCACTGAAGCTTTCTTT
>TRBV2|TRBD2|.|TRBJ2-7
CASSGGTSHSYEQYF
TGTGCCAGCAGTGGGGGGACTAGCCACTCCTACGAGCAGTACTTC